This is a list of T cell receptor beta chains from one sample in a study of PD-1 blockade in classical Hodgkin lymphoma. Sequencing used immunoSEQ multiplex PCR; TCRdb keeps in-frame clones, though not all of them. The table lists some 19,000 clones, roughly 84% of them singletons. Source: peripheral blood mononuclear cells (PBMCs), taken at baseline. The receptors here all came from a human donor with classical Hodgkin lymphoma. Each CDR3 is given with its conserved first and last residue. The D gene is left open where the match is weak. The size field is filled for only some rows; it gives once, few, many or a size class.

CDR3nt: TGTGCCAGCAGCTTGGAGGGACAGGGATCCTCTGAGCAGTTCTTC
CDR3aa: CASSLEGQGSSEQFF
j_gene: TRBJ2-1
d_gene: TRBD1
v_gene: TRBV5-4
abundance: NA

CDR3nt: TGTGCCAGCAGCTTATACGGAACGAACACCGGGGAGCTGTTTTTT
CDR3aa: CASSLYGTNTGELFF
j_gene: TRBJ2-2
d_gene: NA
v_gene: TRBV13
abundance: NA

CDR3nt: TGTGCCAGCAGCTTGGGGTCCGGGACAGGCTACAATGAGCAGTTCTTC
CDR3aa: CASSLGSGTGYNEQFF
j_gene: TRBJ2-1
d_gene: TRBD1
v_gene: TRBV5-6
abundance: NA

CDR3nt: TGCGCCAGCAGCCAAGCCCCTACCGGGGTAGGTTCCACAGATACGCAGTATTTT
CDR3aa: CASSQAPTGVGSTDTQYF
j_gene: TRBJ2-3
d_gene: NA
v_gene: TRBV4-3
abundance: NA

CDR3nt: TGTGCCAGCAGCCTCGACAGGGCCTTCTCTGGAAACACCATATATTTT
CDR3aa: CASSLDRAFSGNTIYF
j_gene: TRBJ1-3
d_gene: TRBD1
v_gene: TRBV7-6
abundance: NA

CDR3nt: TGTGCCAGCAGACCCGGACAGGGGGCGGGCTATGGCTACACCTTC
CDR3aa: CASRPGQGAGYGYTF
j_gene: TRBJ1-2
d_gene: TRBD1
v_gene: TRBV6-4
abundance: once

CDR3nt: TGTGCCAGTAATCAGGCGGGAACGAGCTCCTACAATGAGCAGTTCTTC
CDR3aa: CASNQAGTSSYNEQFF
j_gene: TRBJ2-1
d_gene: NA
v_gene: TRBV19
abundance: once

CDR3nt: TGCGCCAGCAGCCAACTTGGGTTAGGCAATCAGCCCCAGCATTTT
CDR3aa: CASSQLGLGNQPQHF
j_gene: TRBJ1-5
d_gene: NA
v_gene: TRBV4-1
abundance: NA

CDR3nt: TGTGCCAGCAGTTTATTAAGCTCCTACAATGAGCAGTTCTTC
CDR3aa: CASSLLSSYNEQFF
j_gene: TRBJ2-1
d_gene: NA
v_gene: TRBV28
abundance: NA

CDR3nt: TGTGCCAGCAGCTTAACGGGCAGGGGGTTGGATGGCTACACCTTC
CDR3aa: CASSLTGRGLDGYTF
j_gene: TRBJ1-2
d_gene: TRBD1
v_gene: TRBV7-6
abundance: once

CDR3nt: TGTGCCAGCAGCCCTGGGGGGGGTGACAACTACGAGCAGTACTTC
CDR3aa: CASSPGGGDNYEQYF
j_gene: TRBJ2-7
d_gene: TRBD2
v_gene: TRBV11-3
abundance: NA

CDR3nt: TGCGCCAGCAGCCCAAGAACGAAGGGGGCGAGCACTGAAGCTTTCTTT
CDR3aa: CASSPRTKGASTEAFF
j_gene: TRBJ1-1
d_gene: TRBD1
v_gene: TRBV4-1
abundance: once

CDR3nt: TGTGCCAGCAGTTACGAAACAGGAGATTCACCCCTCCACTTT
CDR3aa: CASSYETGDSPLHF
j_gene: TRBJ1-6
d_gene: NA
v_gene: TRBV6-5
abundance: NA

CDR3nt: TGTGCCAGCAGTCCGCTGGGACAGCTAACTAACTATGGCTACACCTTC
CDR3aa: CASSPLGQLTNYGYTF
j_gene: TRBJ1-2
d_gene: TRBD1
v_gene: TRBV9
abundance: NA

CDR3nt: TGTGCCAGCAGCCGGGGGGCATTCAATGAGCAGTTCTTC
CDR3aa: CASSRGAFNEQFF
j_gene: TRBJ2-1
d_gene: NA
v_gene: TRBV7-2
abundance: NA

CDR3nt: TGCGCCAGCAGCCTTGAGACTAGCGGGGTGACAGATACGCAGTATTTT
CDR3aa: CASSLETSGVTDTQYF
j_gene: TRBJ2-3
d_gene: TRBD2
v_gene: TRBV4-3
abundance: NA

CDR3nt: TGCGCCAGCGGACTAGCGGGGGGGGACAATGAGCAGTTCTTC
CDR3aa: CASGLAGGDNEQFF
j_gene: TRBJ2-1
d_gene: TRBD2
v_gene: TRBV10-2
abundance: NA

CDR3nt: TGCGCCAGCAGCCAAAGGGGGGGTCCCGACTCTGGAAACACCATATATTTT
CDR3aa: CASSQRGGPDSGNTIYF
j_gene: TRBJ1-3
d_gene: NA
v_gene: TRBV4-1
abundance: NA